The source of this TCR beta chain is a study of shared clonotypes between healthy human individuals. Study outcomes and limitations: Among several donors, approximately 5% of naive CD4 clonotypes were found in common. Only blood samples were collected, and tissue repertoires likely differ. Unshared clonotypes carried lower generation probabilities than those common to all four donors.

Cells designated naive CD8 were CD45RO-negative and were positively selected for CCR7, with terminally differentiated effector memory CD45RA+ cells excluded. Clones were sequenced by immunoSEQ multiplex PCR, and TCRdb holds only the in-frame ones, with some missing. The table records approximately 650,000 clones, roughly 96% of them present only once. On this clone: Its antigen remains unidentified.

This clonotype was obtained from a woman in her 30s in good health. Material: naive CD8+ T cells sorted from blood.

CDR3 nucleotide sequence: TGTGCCAGCAGCTTGGCCTCTAGCGGGAGAGACGAGCAGTACTTC. Translation gives CASSLASSGRDEQYF. This chain joins TRBV11-2 and TRBJ2-7, with 10 nucleotides matching TRBD2. CDR1 and CDR2 (germline): SGHAT, FQNNGV. This CDR3 has 15 residues. V gave up 3 bases and J gave up 5 bases; unmatched junction bases: 7.